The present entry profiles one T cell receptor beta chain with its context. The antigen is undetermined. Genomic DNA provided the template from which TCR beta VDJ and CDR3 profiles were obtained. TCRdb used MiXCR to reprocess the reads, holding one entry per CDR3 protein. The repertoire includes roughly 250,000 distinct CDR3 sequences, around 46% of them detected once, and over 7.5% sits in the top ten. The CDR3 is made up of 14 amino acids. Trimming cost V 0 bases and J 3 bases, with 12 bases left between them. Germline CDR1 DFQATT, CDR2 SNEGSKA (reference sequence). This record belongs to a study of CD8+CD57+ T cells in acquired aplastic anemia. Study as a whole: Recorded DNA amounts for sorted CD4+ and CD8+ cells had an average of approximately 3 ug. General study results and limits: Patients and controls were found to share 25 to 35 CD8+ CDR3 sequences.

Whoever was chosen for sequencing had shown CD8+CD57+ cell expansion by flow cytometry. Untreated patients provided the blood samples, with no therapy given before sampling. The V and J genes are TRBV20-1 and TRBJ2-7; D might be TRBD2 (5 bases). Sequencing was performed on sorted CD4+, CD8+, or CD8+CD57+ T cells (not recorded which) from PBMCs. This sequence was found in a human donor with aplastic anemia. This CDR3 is CSARDGGPSYEQYF. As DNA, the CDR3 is TGCAGTGCTAGAGATGGCGGGCCGAGCTACGAGCAGTACTTC.